These 22 T cell receptor beta chains originate from one sample sequenced in a study of spatial heterogeneity in lung cancer (dated by TCRdb to 2018 to 2020). Library generation was performed with 5' RACE. Instrument used: NextSeq 500. TCRdb reprocessing: public reads trimmed at Q25 with fastp, clones called with MiXCR, in-frame beta chains kept. Each record represents a unique CDR3 protein, reported with the most common genes and DNA among its rows. The table for this sample lists about 22,000 distinct CDR3 sequences; roughly 4.5% of them were counted only once. About 7.7% of the sample rests with the top ten. This specimen's time point label, per the study, means: sample taken at primary tumor resection. The source material was PBMCs, sampled at surgery. Source of these receptors: a male donor with early-stage non-small cell lung cancer.

This clonotype was detected many times. This chain connects TRBV11-3 to TRBJ2-2, with D perhaps TRBD1 (6 bases). V was cut by 1 base and J by 1 base, with 7 bases left in between. The CDR3 spans 15 residues. The germline V gene has CDR1 SGHNT and CDR2 YENEEA. CDR3 bases: TGTGCCAGCAGCTTAGGACAGGTGAACACCGGGGAGCTGTTTTTT. Translating gives CASSLGQVNTGELFF. The variable domain in full, completed from reference TRBV11-3 and TRBJ2-2, reads EAGVVQSPRYKIIEKKQPVAFWCNPISGHNTLYWYLQNLGQGPELLIRYENEEAVDDSQLPKDRFSAERLKGVDSTLKIQPAELGDSAVYLCASSLGQVNTGELFFGEGSRLTVL.

This clonotype was found many times. CDR3 residues: CASSLPMGDEQFF. CDR3 in DNA: TGTGCCAGCAGCTTGCCGATGGGGGATGAGCAGTTCTTC. This chain connects TRBV5-6 to TRBJ2-1; D is tentatively TRBD1 or TRBD2 (5 bases each). CDR1 and CDR2 (germline): SGHDT, YYEEEE. The V end was cut by 1 base, the J end by 8 bases, with 10 bases between. There are 13 residues in the CDR3.

The rearrangement uses TRBV5-1 and TRBJ2-2; D ambiguous. Deletions cut 0 bases from V and 1 base from J, with 4 bases between. The CDR3 sequence is 14 residues long. Germline V CDR1 and CDR2: SGHRS, YFSETQ. In nucleotides, the CDR3 is TGCGCCAGCAGCTTGGCAGAGAACACCGGGGAGCTGTTTTTT. This gives the protein CASSLAENTGELFF.

This clonotype was found a few times. The rearrangement links TRBV19 to TRBJ2-3; 7 bases are shared with TRBD2. The CDR3 runs to 14 residues. Losses at the gene ends were 7 bases for V and 0 bases for J; bases not matched to a gene: 4. The germline CDR1 and CDR2 sequences are LNHDA and SQIVND (reference sequence). The CDR3 here is CASTRGDSTDTQYF. The DNA for the CDR3 is TGTGCCAGTACCCGGGGGGATAGCACAGATACGCAGTATTTT.

There are many counts of this clonotype. The chain combines TRBV28 with TRBJ1-2; 9 bases line up with TRBD1. Germline V lookup: CDR1 MDHEN, CDR2 SYDVKM. The V and J ends lost 6 bases and 4 bases, in that order; junction bases with no gene match: 6. The CDR3 consists of 14 residues. The CDR3 DNA is TGTGCCAGCAGCCGGGACAGGGATATCTATGGCTACACCTTC. This sequence encodes CASSRDRDIYGYTF.

V usage is TRBV7-9 and J usage is TRBJ1-2; possibly TRBD1 for D (6 bases). The CDR3 totals 15 residues. Trimming stripped 5 bases from V and 4 bases from J, with 17 bases between. In germline, CDR1 is SEHNR, CDR2 FQNEAQ (reference sequence). The CDR3 sequence is CASSPSAGAAYGYTF. CDR3 bases: TGTGCCAGCAGCCCAAGCGCGGGGGCCGCCTATGGCTACACCTTC.

For this clonotype: This may come from a read error, since a much larger clone is one base off. The chain employs TRBV11-1 and TRBJ2-1; D call uncertain. Germline V gives CDR1 SGHAT, CDR2 FQDESV (reference sequence). There are 13 residues in the CDR3. In DNA form, the CDR3 reads TGTGTCAGCAGCTTAAGTAGGCTCGATGAGCAGTTCTTC. Translation gives CVSSLSRLDEQFF. Combining the CDR3 with reference TRBV11-1 and TRBJ2-1 gives the whole variable domain EAEVAQSPRYKITEKSQAVAFWCDPISGHATLYWYRQILGQGPELLVQFQDESVVDDSQLPKDRFSAERLKGVDSTLKIQPAELGDSAMYLCVSSLSRLDEQFFGPGTRLTVL.

The sample holds a few counts of this clonotype. J is TRBJ2-5 and V is TRBV11-2; D may be TRBD2 (6 bases). Germline-derived CDR1 and CDR2 are SGHAT and FQNNGV. The length of the CDR3 is 13 residues. V dropped 5 bases and J dropped 2 bases, with 9 bases sitting between them. The DNA for the CDR3 is TGTGCCAGCAGCGGGGGACTTCAAGAGACCCAGTACTTC. Amino acid sequence: CASSGGLQETQYF. Drawing the rest from reference TRBV11-2 and TRBJ2-5, the complete variable domain is EAGVAQSPRYKIIEKRQSVAFWCNPISGHATLYWYQQILGQGPKLLIQFQNNGVVDDSQLPKDRFSAERLKGVDSTLKIQPAKLEDSAVYLCASSGGLQETQYFGPGTRLLVL.

Remarks on this clonotype: Possible read error: a much larger clone is one base away. The chain couples TRBV7-9 to TRBJ2-7; 8 bases are shared with TRBD1. Germline assignment: CDR1 SEHNR and CDR2 FQNEAQ (reference sequence). The CDR3 is made up of 15 amino acids. The CDR3 sequence is CASSLVQGESYDQYF. The CDR3 coding sequence is TGTGCCAGCAGCTTAGTACAGGGGGAATCCTACGACCAGTACTTC.

This clonotype was detected ten times or more. Compared with germline, one end of the junction differs, possibly owing to a read error. The chain carries TRBV27 and TRBJ1-1, with a tentative D call TRBD1 (5 bases). The CDR3 extends over 15 amino acids. The germline gives CDR1 MNHEY, CDR2 SMNVEV (reference sequence). CDR3: CASSLGFGANAEAFF. CDR3 bases: TGTGCCAGCAGTTTAGGGTTCGGGGCGAACGCTGAAGCTTTCTTT.

This rearrangement joins TRBV6-5 to TRBJ2-3; a weak D match, TRBD2 (6 bases). Germline lookup yields CDR1 MNHEY and CDR2 SVGAGI. The V and J ends lost 6 bases and 7 bases respectively, with 17 bases between them. CDR3 size: 14 residues. The CDR3 DNA is TGTGCCAGCAGCCCTTCCGGGACTTCTAATACGCAGTATTTT. It encodes CASSPSGTSNTQYF.

This clonotype is classed as medium-sized. This rearrangement joins TRBV28 to TRBJ2-7; 11 nucleotides agree with TRBD1. Germline V gene sequence: CDR1 MDHEN, CDR2 SYDVKM. V was pared by 5 bases and J by 3 bases, with 18 bases of the junction left unmatched. The CDR3 totals 19 residues. The CDR3 DNA reads TGTGCCAGCAGTCCAAACCCCGGACAGGGGGCCGAAAATTTCTACGAGCAGTACTTC. Its translation: CASSPNPGQGAENFYEQYF. Together with reference TRBV28 and TRBJ2-7, the CDR3 gives the full variable domain: DVKVTQSSRYLVKRTGEKVFLECVQDMDHENMFWYRQDPGLGLRLIYFSYDVKMKEKGDIPEGYSVSREKKERFSLILESASTNQTSMYLCASSPNPGQGAENFYEQYFGPGTRLTVT.

This clonotype occurred many times. This chain links TRBV7-2 with TRBJ2-1; D may be TRBD2 (6 bases). The CDR3 runs 14 residues. Germline CDR1 and CDR2: SGHTA and FQGNSA. V lost 2 bases and J 7 bases, leaving 12 bases between the germline ends. The CDR3 region is CASSLRWGENEQFF. The CDR3 bases are TGTGCCAGCAGCTTAAGGTGGGGGGAGAATGAGCAGTTCTTC.

This chain connects TRBV6-2 or TRBV6-3 to TRBJ2-5, with 9 nucleotides matching TRBD2. After removal of 6 bases from V and 1 base from J, the junction contained 9 bases not matched to a gene. Germline lookup yields CDR1 MNHEY and CDR2 SVGEGT. The CDR3 is made up of 16 amino acids. The CDR3 reads CASSLGLATFQETQYF. The CDR3 nucleotides read TGTGCCAGCAGCTTAGGACTAGCGACATTCCAAGAGACCCAGTACTTC.

This clonotype was seen repeatedly, ten times or more. V and J are TRBV19 and TRBJ1-1; D is uncertain. Trimming left V 4 bases short and J 1 base short, with 7 bases between. The CDR3 consists of 13 residues. Germline CDR1 and CDR2: LNHDA and SQIVND (reference sequence). The CDR3 DNA is TGTGCCAGTAGTACTCGGGGGAACACTGAAGCTTTCTTT. This codes for CASSTRGNTEAFF.

This clonotype was picked up many times. The V gene is TRBV7-2, the J gene TRBJ2-5; D may correspond to TRBD1 or TRBD2 (5 bases each). Germline V gene sequence: CDR1 SGHTA, CDR2 FQGNSA. Trimming cost V 4 bases and J 9 bases, with 21 bases left between them. CDR3 size: 15 residues. CDR3 nucleotide sequence: TGTGCCAGCAGCTCCGGGCGAGGGGCGGGTTGGGCCCAGTACTTC. Its protein product is CASSSGRGAGWAQYF. The variable domain in full, with the rest retrieved from reference TRBV7-2 and TRBJ2-5, is GAGVSQSPSNKVTEKGKDVELRCDPISGHTALYWYRQSLGQGLEFLIYFQGNSAPDKSGLPSDRFSAERTGGSVSTLTIQRTQQEDSAVYLCASSSGRGAGWAQYFGPGTRLLVL.

This clonotype was observed at least ten times. The V gene is TRBV7-2, the J gene TRBJ2-7; D may be TRBD1 (6 bases). Between the trimmed V and J ends, which lost 4 bases and 4 bases, there was a span of 8 bases. Germline V CDR1 and CDR2: SGHTA, FQGNSA. This CDR3 is built from 12 residues. The CDR3 DNA sequence: TGTGCCAGCAGCTCCAGGGGTTACGAGCAGTACTTC. Translating gives CASSSRGYEQYF. Full variable domain (rest looked up from reference TRBV7-2 and TRBJ2-7): GAGVSQSPSNKVTEKGKDVELRCDPISGHTALYWYRQSLGQGLEFLIYFQGNSAPDKSGLPSDRFSAERTGGSVSTLTIQRTQQEDSAVYLCASSSRGYEQYFGPGTRLTVT.

This clonotype was seen more than once but under ten times. The V call is TRBV6-5, the J call TRBJ1-1; D is undetermined. V gave up 2 bases and J gave up 1 base, with 5 bases separating them. CDR3 size: 13 residues. Germline V gene data show CDR1 as MNHEY and CDR2 as SVGAGI. This CDR3 is CASSYRANTEAFF. Written as DNA, the CDR3 is TGTGCCAGCAGTTACCGGGCGAACACTGAAGCTTTCTTT.

This clonotype is classed as medium-sized. This chain uses TRBV28 with TRBJ2-5; 7 positions agree with TRBD2. J gave up 5 bases and V 11 bases, and 11 bases lay outside the gene matches. CDR1 MDHEN and CDR2 SYDVKM come from the germline V gene. This CDR3 has 13 residues. CDR3 residues: CARKGGHKETQYF. The CDR3 DNA reads as TGTGCCCGCAAGGGAGGGCATAAGGAGACCCAGTACTTC.

In its sample, this clonotype is medium-sized. The chain recombines TRBV12-5 with TRBJ2-5; D is unclear. The length of the CDR3 is 13 residues. Trimming removed 4 bases at V and 2 bases at J, with 8 bases between. The germline gives CDR1 LGHNT, CDR2 FRNRAP. This chain's CDR3 is CASGSGLQETQYF. In DNA, the CDR3 is TGTGCTAGTGGTTCAGGCCTTCAAGAGACCCAGTACTTC.

This clonotype was seen at least ten times. The gene calls are TRBV6-2 or TRBV6-3 and TRBJ2-4; D remains unclear. CDR3 length: 15 amino acids. V lost 3 bases and J 0 bases, leaving 9 bases between the germline ends. Per germline, CDR1 MNHEY and CDR2 SVGEGT. For the CDR3, the DNA is TGTGCCAGCAGTTATGGGCATCCAGCCAAAAACATTCAGTACTTC. Encoded protein: CASSYGHPAKNIQYF.

This clonotype was found many times. The CDR3: CASSEGTRKNTEAFF. CDR3 bases: TGTGCCAGCAGTGAAGGGACAAGAAAGAACACTGAAGCTTTCTTT. This sequence joins TRBV21-1 and TRBJ1-1; the table calls TRBD1, which could not be checked here. TRBV21-1 has pseudogene status. The CDR3 is made up of 15 amino acids.